A single sample gave rise to the 28 T cell receptor beta chains below, sequenced in a study of cytomegalovirus exposure and HLA in healthy donors. It was with 60 Vbeta and 13 Jbeta primers that the PCR ran. Sequencing used immunoSEQ multiplex PCR; TCRdb keeps in-frame clones, though not all of them. With 120,000 to 150,000 clones in the sample, the ten largest clones hold 1.5% to 2%. The specimen was PBMCs. Receptors were obtained from a woman in her forties or fifties in good health and CMV-seronegative.

The genes are TRBV6-1 and TRBJ2-5; D gene uncertain. CDR3 length: 16 residues. V was pared by 2 bases and J by 2 bases, with 15 bases between. Per germline, CDR1 MNHNS and CDR2 SASEGT. The CDR3 DNA reads TGTGCCAGCAGTGAACCAAGGAGATTTCAACAAGAGACCCAGTACTTC. Protein product: CASSEPRRFQQETQYF.

The rearrangement joins TRBV7-9 to TRBJ1-4; weak D call: TRBD1 (6 bases). The V end was cut by 2 bases, the J end by 6 bases, with 10 bases between. CDR1 and CDR2 from the germline V gene are SEHNR and FQNEAQ (reference sequence). The CDR3 length is 14 residues. CDR3 nucleotides: TGTGCCAGCAGCTTAAATCAGGGGTATGAAAAACTGTTTTTT. Translated, it gives CASSLNQGYEKLFF.

This chain links TRBV9 with TRBJ1-3; the D gene is possibly TRBD1 (5 bases). Trimming took 0 bases from V and 2 from J, leaving 12 bases between them. The germline gives CDR1 SGDLS, CDR2 YYNGEE. The CDR3 spans 16 residues. CDR3 nucleotides: TGTGCCAGCAGCGTAGTAGGGGCGGGGGCTGGAAACACCATATATTTT. Translated: CASSVVGAGAGNTIYF.

The genes are TRBV27 and TRBJ1-2, with 8 bases matching TRBD1. J gave up 8 bases and V 4 bases, and 6 bases lay outside the gene matches. Germline CDR1 MNHEY, CDR2 SMNVEV (reference sequence). This CDR3 is built from 13 residues. The CDR3 nucleotides read TGTGCCAGCAGTTGGTTGACAGGGGAGGGCTACACCTTC. As protein: CASSWLTGEGYTF.

The J gene is TRBJ2-7, the V gene TRBV27; D uncertain. Germline assignment: CDR1 MNHEY and CDR2 SMNVEV (reference sequence). V was shortened by 11 bases and J by 3 bases, with 2 bases between the two germline ends. This CDR3 region has 8 residues. Written as DNA, the CDR3 is TGTGCCCGCTACGAGCAGTACTTC. Translating it yields CARYEQYF.

The chain carries TRBV5-6 and TRBJ2-5; D may be TRBD2 (5 bases). CDR1 is SGHDT, CDR2 YYEEEE, per germline. CDR3 length: 13 amino acids. Trimming shortened V by 1 base and J by 5 bases, and 9 bases separated the two germline ends. The CDR3 protein is CASSLRGLETQYF. In nucleotides, the CDR3 is TGTGCCAGCAGCTTGAGAGGGTTGGAGACCCAGTACTTC.

J is TRBJ1-5 and V is TRBV6-6; 8 bases agree with TRBD1. The CDR3 consists of 13 residues. V trimming: 6 bases; J trimming: 7 bases; junction bases outside the gene matches: 5. Germline V gives CDR1 MNHNY, CDR2 SVGAGI (reference sequence). CDR3 DNA sequence: TGTGCCAGCAGCCAACAGGGGGGACAGCCCCAGCATTTT. Translated, it gives CASSQQGGQPQHF.

CDR3 sequence: CASSYTGTTPTEAFF. DNA for the CDR3: TGTGCCAGCAGTTACACCGGGACAACGCCCACTGAAGCTTTCTTT. The chain combines TRBV6-6 with TRBJ1-1; D perhaps matches TRBD1 (6 bases). V was cut by 2 bases and J by 4 bases, with 14 bases left in between. There are 15 residues in the CDR3. Germline V gene sequence: CDR1 MNHNY, CDR2 SVGAGI (reference sequence).

The chain is built from TRBV4-1 and TRBJ2-5; 9 positions agree with TRBD1. V was pared by 1 base and J by 6 bases, with 3 bases of the junction left unmatched. This CDR3 has 14 amino acids. Germline V lookup: CDR1 MGHRA, CDR2 YSYEKL. The CDR3 is CASSQGDRAKTQYF. CDR3 DNA sequence: TGCGCCAGCAGCCAAGGGGACAGGGCGAAGACCCAGTACTTC.

The chain employs TRBV6-5 and TRBJ2-7; 8 bases match TRBD2. In germline, CDR1 is MNHEY, CDR2 SVGAGI. The ends lost 5 bases at V and 3 bases at J; junction bases unmatched: 3. This CDR3 comprises 13 residues. The DNA for the CDR3 is TGTGCCAGCAGTCCGGGAGGGTTCTACGAGCAGTACTTC. This codes for CASSPGGFYEQYF.

The chain carries TRBV7-9 and TRBJ2-2; 8 nucleotides agree with TRBD1. The junction had 5 bases not matched to a gene; V was cut back by 3 bases and J by 5 bases. The CDR3 has 15 amino acids. Germline V gene sequence: CDR1 SEHNR, CDR2 FQNEAQ (reference sequence). DNA for the CDR3: TGTGCCAGCAGCTTCGAACGACAGGGGACCGGGGAGCTGTTTTTT. This gives the protein CASSFERQGTGELFF.

This rearrangement joins TRBV5-1 to TRBJ1-3; D is unclear. Trimming removed 4 bases at V and 4 bases at J, with 15 bases between. CDR1 SGHRS and CDR2 YFSETQ come from the germline V gene. The CDR3 sequence is 15 residues long. As DNA, the CDR3 is TGCGCCAGCAGCCCGGGAAACACGAAGGGAAACACCATATATTTT. Its protein product is CASSPGNTKGNTIYF.

The V gene is TRBV7-2, the J gene TRBJ1-6; the D gene is possibly TRBD1 (5 bases). CDR3 length equals 14 residues. CDR1 and CDR2 (germline): SGHTA, FQGNSA. With 3 bases removed from V and 9 bases from J, the gap between germline ends came to 12 bases. The CDR3 DNA reads TGTGCCAGCAGCTTGGAAGGGGCTATTTCACCCCTCCACTTT. Translation gives CASSLEGAISPLHF.

The chain joins TRBV28 to TRBJ1-2; 7 nucleotides align to TRBD1. Trimming took 6 bases from V and 6 from J; bases not matched to a gene: 4. The CDR3 is 12 amino acids. CDR1 is MDHEN, CDR2 SYDVKM, per germline. The CDR3 sequence is CASSLQGHGYTF. CDR3 bases: TGTGCCAGCAGCTTACAGGGGCATGGCTACACCTTC.

This chain connects TRBV19 to TRBJ1-3; D perhaps matches TRBD1 (6 bases). The V gene lost 6 bases and the J gene lost 5 bases, with 20 bases spanning the gap. This CDR3 spans 16 amino acids. Germline values: CDR1 LNHDA, CDR2 SQIVND (reference sequence). The CDR3 DNA sequence: TGTGCCAGTAGCATTTTTTATCGGGACACAAGAAACACCATATATTTT. It translates to CASSIFYRDTRNTIYF.

The rearrangement joins TRBV14 to TRBJ1-5, with unresolved D. V was cut by 3 bases and J by 6 bases, with 6 bases left in between. The CDR3 spans 12 residues. CDR1 is SGHDN and CDR2 is FVKESK in the germline V gene. The chain's CDR3 is CASSQGSQPQHF. CDR3 sequence (DNA): TGTGCCAGCAGCCAGGGGAGTCAGCCCCAGCATTTT.

This chain links TRBV4-1 with TRBJ1-6; perhaps TRBD1 as D (6 bases). The CDR3 contains 17 residues. The germline V gene encodes CDR1 MGHRA and CDR2 YSYEKL. V was clipped by 6 bases and J by 7 bases, with 22 bases between them. The CDR3 protein is CASRGGGWSRGNSPLHF. CDR3 DNA: TGCGCCAGCAGAGGAGGCGGGTGGAGCAGGGGAAATTCACCCCTCCACTTT.

The chain recombines TRBV29-1 with TRBJ2-5, with 7 bases that match TRBD2. In germline, CDR1 is SQVTM, CDR2 ANQGSEA. The CDR3 totals 15 residues. V dropped 7 bases and J dropped 1; count of bases not matched to a gene: 12. The CDR3 is CSGRRGEGSQETQYF. CDR3 coding DNA: TGCAGCGGCCGCCGGGGGGAGGGGAGCCAAGAGACCCAGTACTTC.

The CDR3, as DNA: TGTGCCAGCAGCCTCGACACAGGGGAAGAGACCCAGTACTTC. Translating gives CASSLDTGEETQYF. The chain combines TRBV7-9 with TRBJ2-5, with TRBD1 matching over 7 bases. The CDR3 contains 14 residues. Germline V gene lookup returns CDR1 SEHNR and CDR2 FQNEAQ (reference sequence). Trimming removed 5 bases from V and 3 bases from J; junction bases left unmatched: 6. Based on the CDR3 plus reference TRBV7-9 and TRBJ2-5, the full variable domain is DTGVSQNPRHKITKRGQNVTFRCDPISEHNRLYWYRQTLGQGPEFLTYFQNEAQLEKSRLLSDRFSAERPKGSFSTLEIQRTEQGDSAMYLCASSLDTGEETQYFGPGTRLLVL.

The chain has TRBV27 and TRBJ2-3, with TRBD2 identical over 8 bases. V lost 11 bases and J lost 3; bases outside the gene matches: 16. The length of the CDR3 is 16 residues. CDR1 and CDR2 from the germline V gene are MNHEY and SMNVEV (reference sequence). DNA for the CDR3: TGTGCCTCGGGGGGGCTAGCGGTAGATAGTACAGATACGCAGTATTTT. Translated, it gives CASGGLAVDSTDTQYF.

As for this clone: Distinct nucleotide sequences in the sample also encode this CDR3. The chain has TRBV5-1 and TRBJ2-5, with D possibly TRBD1 on 5 matching bases. Trimming removed 0 bases at V and 5 bases at J, with 11 bases between. The CDR3 consists of 14 residues. The germline gives CDR1 SGHRS, CDR2 YFSETQ. The CDR3 loop reads CASSLEGPGETQYF. CDR3 nucleotide sequence: TGCGCCAGCAGCTTGGAGGGCCCAGGGGAGACCCAGTACTTC.

The genes are TRBV5-1 and TRBJ1-6, with 9 bases lining up with TRBD1. Trimming removed 4 bases from V and 7 bases from J; junction bases left unmatched: 9. This CDR3 spans 16 amino acids. Germline CDR1 SGHRS, CDR2 YFSETQ. The chain's CDR3 is CASSADPGQGNSPLHF. The CDR3 coding sequence is TGCGCCAGCAGCGCCGACCCGGGACAGGGCAATTCACCCCTCCACTTT.

The chain has TRBV5-1 and TRBJ2-7, with D uncertain. Germline V gene lookup returns CDR1 SGHRS and CDR2 YFSETQ. V lost 4 bases and J 0 bases, leaving 14 bases between the germline ends. CDR3 length: 15 residues. CDR3 amino acids: CASSANPAVSYEQYF. DNA for the CDR3: TGCGCCAGCAGCGCCAACCCGGCGGTCTCCTACGAGCAGTACTTC.

The chain combines TRBV27 with TRBJ2-7; 11 positions agree with TRBD1. The CDR3 length is 15 residues. Germline V CDR1 and CDR2: MNHEY, SMNVEV (reference sequence). V lost 5 bases and J lost 6; bases outside the gene matches: 9. The CDR3, as DNA: TGTGCCAGCAGTAACATAGGACAGGGGGCGGGCGAGCAGTACTTC. Translating it yields CASSNIGQGAGEQYF.

This chain uses TRBV5-1 with TRBJ1-5; D remains ambiguous. The germline V and J ends were trimmed by 0 bases and 3 bases, with 13 bases remaining between them. CDR1 and CDR2 (germline): SGHRS, YFSETQ. There are 16 residues in the CDR3. The DNA for the CDR3 is TGCGCCAGCAGCTTGGAGGCAGGCGACTACAATCAGCCCCAGCATTTT. It specifies CASSLEAGDYNQPQHF.

The chain joins TRBV15 to TRBJ1-1, with TRBD1 matching over 7 bases. V shed 0 bases and J 1 base; nucleotides not matched to a gene: 14. CDR3 length equals 19 residues. CDR1 is LNHNV, CDR2 YYDKDF, per germline (reference sequence). The CDR3: CATSRDLRPMTGPNTEAFF. In nucleotides, the CDR3 is TGTGCCACCAGCAGAGACCTCCGCCCAATGACAGGGCCGAACACTGAAGCTTTCTTT.

The chain couples TRBV5-6 to TRBJ2-3; 7 nucleotides match TRBD1. The CDR3 has 14 residues. Germline V CDR1 and CDR2: SGHDT, YYEEEE. V lost 4 bases and J lost 3; bases outside the gene matches: 5. CDR3 coding DNA: TGTGCCAGCAGCGTCGACAGGGCAACAGATACGCAGTATTTT. Amino acids: CASSVDRATDTQYF.

The V gene is TRBV30, the J gene TRBJ1-1, with 9 bases lining up with TRBD1. The V segment lost 5 bases and the J segment 3 bases; nucleotides outside the gene matches: 4. CDR1 is GTSNPN and CDR2 is SVGIG in the germline V gene (reference sequence). The CDR3 is made up of 13 amino acids. The CDR3 DNA sequence: TGTGCCTGGGGGCGGGACAGGGACACTGAAGCTTTCTTT. It encodes CAWGRDRDTEAFF.